This is a list of T cell receptor beta chains from one sample in a study of blood T cell repertoires in COVID-19. TCRdb's copy holds only in-frame clones and misses some; the assay was immunoSEQ multiplex PCR. In the table there are fewer than 500,000 clones, about nine tenths of which are singletons. Sequencing was performed on PBMCs or T cells enriched from blood (not recorded which). These receptors originate from a woman between 18 and 29 years old who had recovered from COVID-19. The CDR3 runs from the conserved cysteine through the conserved F or W. Each record gives: J gene, D gene, clone size, V gene, CDR3 protein, CDR3 DNA. D genes are given only for firm matches. The size entry is marked missing in some rows and otherwise reads once, few, many or a size class.

TRBJ1-1 TRBD1 few TRBV28 CASRTGGTEAFF TGTGCCAGCAGGACAGGGGGCACTGAAGCTTTCTTT
TRBJ1-6 - - TRBV6-5 CASSRRGAVDSPLHF TGTGCCAGCAGCCGCCGGGGGGCAGTAGATTCACCCCTCCACTTT
TRBJ2-7 - - TRBV25-1 CASSVEGKVAGYEQYF TGTGCCAGCAGTGTGGAGGGAAAGGTAGCAGGTTACGAGCAGTACTTC
TRBJ1-1 TRBD1 - TRBV7-9 CASSWDSRSTEAFF TGTGCCAGCAGTTGGGACAGTCGGAGCACTGAAGCTTTCTTT
TRBJ2-3 - - TRBV19 CASSIDGRHDTQYF TGTGCCAGTAGTATAGACGGGAGACACGATACGCAGTATTTT
TRBJ2-7 TRBD1 once TRBV4-1 CASSQDRDRGTYEQYF TGCGCCAGCAGCCAGGACCGGGACAGGGGTACCTACGAGCAGTACTTC
TRBJ1-1 - - TRBV4-2 CASSQVAGVNTEAFF TGTGCCAGCAGCCAAGTGGCGGGGGTTAACACTGAAGCTTTCTTT
TRBJ1-1 - - TRBV29-1 CSYSRGGSTEAFF TGCAGCTACTCAAGGGGAGGGAGCACTGAAGCTTTCTTT
TRBJ2-7 TRBD2 - TRBV2 CASSEEAGGNHEQYF TGTGCCAGCAGTGAAGAGGCGGGGGGGAATCACGAGCAGTACTTC
TRBJ2-7 - - TRBV6-5 CASRGPVTSYEQYF TGTGCCAGCAGGGGGCCAGTTACTTCCTACGAGCAGTACTTC
TRBJ1-2 TRBD1 - TRBV5-1 CASSLGQGASGYTF TGCGCCAGCAGCCTAGGACAGGGGGCATCTGGCTACACCTTC
TRBJ2-7 TRBD2 - TRBV29-1 CSVTLAGGTEQYF TGCAGCGTTACACTAGCGGGGGGTACCGAGCAGTACTTC
TRBJ1-2 - once TRBV7-9 CASSLGGGYGYTF TGTGCCAGCAGCTTGGGGGGAGGCTATGGCTACACCTTC
TRBJ1-2 TRBD1 - TRBV6-5 CASSYSGQGARGYTF TGTGCCAGCAGTTACTCTGGACAGGGGGCAAGGGGCTACACCTTC
TRBJ2-7 TRBD2 - TRBV5-4 CASSPSSGSYEQYF TGTGCCAGCAGCCCCTCTAGCGGCTCCTACGAGCAGTACTTC
TRBJ2-4 TRBD2 - TRBV27 CASSQRGAKNIQYF TGTGCCAGCAGTCAGCGGGGGGCCAAAAACATTCAGTACTTC
TRBJ1-6 TRBD1 - TRBV24-1 CATSEDRGKWSYNSPLHF TGTGCCACCAGCGAGGACAGGGGAAAGTGGTCCTATAATTCACCCCTCCACTTT
TRBJ1-4 - - TRBV5-6 CASSLGQAPGELFF TGTGCCAGCAGCTTGGGCCAGGCGCCAGGGGAACTGTTTTTT
TRBJ1-2 - - TRBV10-3 CATQGNDYGYTF TGTGCCACCCAGGGGAACGACTATGGCTACACCTTC
TRBJ1-3 - few TRBV5-1 CASSLYWGDGGNTIYF TGCGCCAGCAGCTTGTATTGGGGGGACGGCGGAAACACCATATATTTT
TRBJ1-4 - few TRBV7-9 CASRYSGSDNEKLFF TGTGCCAGCAGGTACTCAGGTTCGGATAATGAAAAACTGTTTTTT
TRBJ2-7 TRBD1 - TRBV27 CASSLMGTGKVVQYF TGTGCCAGCAGTTTAATGGGGACAGGGAAGGTAGTGCAGTACTTC
TRBJ1-6 TRBD1 - TRBV6-1 CASSDPSTGGYNSPLHF TGTGCCAGCAGTGATCCCTCAACAGGGGGCTATAATTCACCCCTCCACTTT
TRBJ2-1 TRBD2 - TRBV5-1 CASSANAGGSNEQFF TGCGCCAGCAGCGCAAACGCGGGGGGCTCCAATGAGCAGTTCTTC
TRBJ2-1 TRBD1 - TRBV24-1 CATSDPGQGKNNEQFF TGTGCCACCAGTGACCCCGGACAGGGGAAGAACAATGAGCAGTTCTTC
TRBJ1-2 - - TRBV2 CASSERGWHGYTF TGTGCCAGCAGTGAAAGGGGGTGGCATGGCTACACCTTC
TRBJ2-1 TRBD2 - TRBV30 CAWDLAGGPGNEQFF TGTGCCTGGGACTTAGCGGGGGGGCCGGGTAATGAGCAGTTCTTC
TRBJ2-5 - once TRBV19 CASSFRYQETQYF TGTGCCAGTAGTTTCCGGTACCAAGAGACCCAGTACTTC
TRBJ2-3 TRBD1 - TRBV11-3 CASSFGQGEADTQYF TGTGCCAGCAGCTTCGGACAGGGTGAGGCAGATACGCAGTATTTT
TRBJ2-2 TRBD1 - TRBV5-1 CASSLEQGATGELFF TGCGCCAGCAGCTTGGAACAGGGGGCAACCGGGGAGCTGTTTTTT
TRBJ2-7 - - TRBV11-3 CASSLESIYEQYF TGTGCCAGCAGCTTAGAATCTATTTACGAGCAGTACTTC
TRBJ2-7 - - TRBV15 CATSRDPSTQGWSYEQYF TGTGCCACCAGCAGAGATCCCTCAACCCAGGGGTGGTCCTACGAGCAGTACTTC
TRBJ2-3 - - TRBV7-9 CASREGDTQYF TGTGCCAGCAGGGAGGGGGATACGCAGTATTTT
TRBJ2-1 - - TRBV7-2 CASSSYRDGGAEQFF TGTGCCAGCAGCTCTTACCGCGATGGTGGGGCTGAGCAGTTCTTC
TRBJ1-2 TRBD1 - TRBV4-2 CASSQVTQGDYGYTF TGTGCCAGCAGCCAAGTAACACAGGGGGACTATGGCTACACCTTC
TRBJ1-2 - - TRBV2 CASTREYDGYTF TGTGCCAGCACCAGGGAATACGATGGCTACACCTTC
TRBJ2-7 TRBD1 - TRBV7-8 CASSQGQELREQYF TGTGCCAGCAGCCAAGGACAGGAACTACGGGAGCAGTACTTC
TRBJ1-3 - few TRBV15 CATSRDVAGPGNTIYF TGTGCCACCAGCAGAGATGTTGCGGGCCCAGGAAACACCATATATTTT
TRBJ1-6 - - TRBV11-3 CASSPGSNSPLHF TGTGCCAGCAGCCCGGGGAGTAATTCACCCCTCCACTTT
TRBJ2-2 - - TRBV21-1 CASSRGFRSPNTGELFF TGTGCCAGCAGCAGAGGGTTCCGCTCCCCTAACACCGGGGAGCTGTTTTTT
TRBJ2-7 TRBD1 once TRBV7-9 CASNSDRDPSYEQYF TGTGCCAGCAATTCTGACAGGGACCCATCCTACGAGCAGTACTTC
TRBJ1-4 - - TRBV4-1 CASSQGAGAPVREKLFF TGCGCCAGCAGCCAAGGGGCGGGAGCCCCAGTGCGGGAAAAACTGTTTTTT
TRBJ1-5 - few TRBV19 CASTTGAPRGNQPQHF TGTGCCAGTACCACAGGCGCCCCCCGGGGCAATCAGCCCCAGCATTTT
TRBJ1-5 TRBD1 - TRBV18 CASSQGASDQPQHF TGTGCCAGCTCACAGGGGGCTTCGGATCAGCCCCAGCATTTT
TRBJ1-1 - - TRBV28 CASSGGLNTEAFF TGTGCCAGCAGTGGTGGCCTGAACACTGAAGCTTTCTTT
TRBJ2-5 - - TRBV7-2 CASSPETFAQETQYF TGTGCCAGCAGCCCAGAAACATTTGCTCAAGAGACCCAGTACTTC
TRBJ2-5 - - TRBV6-5 CASSADHSGETQYF TGTGCCAGCAGCGCGGACCATTCGGGGGAGACCCAGTACTTC
TRBJ1-1 - - TRBV27 CASNIDMTANTEAFF TGTGCCAGCAACATCGATATGACAGCAAACACTGAAGCTTTCTTT
TRBJ1-1 - - TRBV9 CASSYGLLNTEAFF TGTGCCAGCAGCTACGGACTCTTGAACACTGAAGCTTTCTTT
TRBJ2-1 TRBD2 - TRBV7-3 CASSSSTSGGNEQFF TGTGCCAGCAGCTCCTCGACTAGCGGGGGTAATGAGCAGTTCTTC
TRBJ1-2 - - TRBV6-6 CASSYSGESNYGYTF TGTGCCAGCAGTTACTCCGGGGAGTCTAACTATGGCTACACCTTC
TRBJ2-2 - - TRBV7-9 CASSLRITGLHNTGELFF TGTGCCAGCAGCTTAAGGATTACTGGACTACATAACACCGGGGAGCTGTTTTTT
TRBJ2-7 - - TRBV30 CAWIDSYEQYF TGTGCCTGGATTGACAGTTACGAGCAGTACTTC
TRBJ2-5 - - TRBV6-5 CASSPTATGTTQYF TGTGCCAGCAGTCCGACAGCAACAGGGACGACCCAGTACTTC
TRBJ2-3 - - TRBV29-1 CSVEGVPQYF TGCAGCGTTGAGGGCGTTCCGCAGTATTTT
TRBJ2-5 TRBD1 - TRBV5-1 CASSLGTGETQYF TGCGCCAGCAGCTTGGGGACAGGGGAGACCCAGTACTTC
TRBJ2-6 - - TRBV5-6 CASSLSGQGISGANVLTF TGTGCCAGCAGCTTGTCTGGGCAGGGGATTTCTGGGGCCAACGTCCTGACTTTC
TRBJ2-2 TRBD2 - TRBV11-2 CASSFGTSYTGELFF TGTGCCAGCAGCTTTGGGACTAGCTACACCGGGGAGCTGTTTTTT
TRBJ1-1 TRBD1 - TRBV6-5 CASSPTGSPEAFF TGTGCCAGCAGTCCGACAGGGAGCCCTGAAGCTTTCTTT